This T cell receptor beta chain stems from a study of blood T cells in healthy people across ages. Whole-study context: Template switching recovered approximately one barcoded beta molecule for every two T cells.

This clonotype was picked up a small number of times. Being one base from a much bigger clone, this may be a read error. Next came a second PCR, run for roughly 6 to 11 cycles, which used a sample-barcoded 5' primer along with a J-beta primer mix. Each CDR3 protein gets one entry after TCRdb re-called the 5' RACE reads with MiXCR. The data show over 1,500,000 distinct CDR3 sequences, with about two fifths seen just once and 20% to 25% held by the top ten. The donors, all healthy, were Caucasians living in Russia, aged about 6 to 100. Samples each had at least 6 micrograms of total RNA extracted. The CDR3 spans 17 residues. Germline V gene lookup returns CDR1 SGHVS and CDR2 FQNEAQ.

This receptor was taken from a human donor in good health. Sequencing was carried out using blood. The V and J genes are TRBV7-8 and TRBJ1-2; D may be TRBD1 (6 bases). CDR3 DNA sequence: TGTGCCAACAGCCTCGAGGGAGGGGGGACGGATAACTATGGCTACACCTTC. Its translation: CANSLEGGGTDNYGYTF.